The clone carrying this T cell receptor (beta chain) was seen a few times. Its target is unknown. A sample-barcoded 5' primer and a J-beta primer mix were used in a second PCR of about 6 to 12 cycles. MiXCR, run by TCRdb on the 5' RACE reads, gives a single entry per CDR3 protein. The sample includes 1.5 million to 2 million distinct CDR3 sequences, around 48% of them seen just once. PBMCs numbering at least 7 million were isolated per sample. The data were obtained in a study of blood T cells in healthy people across ages. Notes on the study in general: Older individuals had lower TCR beta diversity per million T cells (the decline was roughly linear).

Trimming took 5 bases from V and 4 from J; bases not matched to a gene: 8. There are 15 residues in the CDR3. Germline V gene sequence: CDR1 LGHNA, CDR2 YSLEER. The chain couples TRBV4-3 to TRBJ2-5, with 9 nucleotides matching TRBD1. Sequences were obtained from blood. The sequence derives from a woman between 40 and 50 years old in good health. CDR3 nucleotides: TGCGCCAGCAGCGCCAGACAGGGGGGGGGAGAGACCCAGTACTTC. Protein product: CASSARQGGGETQYF.